Included here is one T cell receptor beta chain sequence, with context. The method was immunoSEQ multiplex PCR; TCRdb's version includes in-frame clones alone and lacks a portion of them. Here the sample spans roughly 78,000 clones, 65% to 85% being singletons. This specimen belongs to a study of blood T cell repertoires in COVID-19. The germline CDR1 and CDR2 sequences are SQVTM and ANQGSEA. V lost 0 bases, J lost 7 bases, and 9 bases lay in between. The CDR3 sequence is 12 residues long. The genes are TRBV29-1 and TRBJ1-2; unclear D gene. What was sequenced was peripheral blood. The TCR originated in a man aged 50 or older with COVID-19, enrolled during active disease. CDR3 sequence reads: CSVEDRRSGYTF. CDR3 in DNA: TGCAGCGTTGAAGATCGCAGGTCTGGCTACACCTTC.